The clone carrying this T cell receptor (beta chain) has only a few counts. Its antigen is not known. The sample originates from a study of post-analysis software for immune sequencing data. Turning to the study itself: Relapsing-remitting, secondary progressive and progressive-relapsing multiple sclerosis courses were included.

In germline, CDR1 is SGHRS, CDR2 YFSETQ. The CDR3 runs 14 residues. The V and J ends lost 0 bases and 4 bases respectively, with 9 bases between them. Unique molecular identifiers were present in the TCR beta cDNA libraries. Using its own MiXCR run on the PCR reads, TCRdb lists one record per CDR3 protein. Found here are roughly 200,000 distinct CDR3 sequences, 29% of them singletons; the top ten hold around 3.7%. Overall study results and limits: Significantly lower normalized Chao1 diversity was found in patients with multiple sclerosis relative to controls. About 5 TRBV segments, including TRBV5-6, TRBV5-1 and TRBV20-1, were more frequent in patients than controls. Same-batch preparations were strongly co-clustered by F measure.

The clonotype was recovered from a girl between 2 and 17 years old with multiple sclerosis. The genes are TRBV5-1 and TRBJ2-3; the D is unclear. Sequenced sample: blood. The CDR3 DNA is TGCGCCAGCAGCTTGGCGAGTGGGGCAGATACGCAGTATTTT. It yields the protein CASSLASGADTQYF.